This TCR beta chain was sequenced in a study of cytotoxic CD8 clonotypes in ibrutinib-treated CLL. On the study more broadly: Response samples were taken after a median around eleven months of treatment, range 6 to 36.

V lost 3 bases, J lost 1 base, and 11 bases stayed unmatched. CDR3 length equals 18 residues. Germline CDR1 and CDR2: ENHRY and SYGVKD. Some clones are missing from TCRdb's copy, which holds only in-frame ones; the method was immunoSEQ multiplex PCR. The sample shows some 170,000 clones, more than 70% of them seen only once. The chain uses TRBV10-3 and TRBJ2-3; 9 bases are a match to TRBD1. The origin of this receptor is a human donor with chronic lymphocytic leukemia. This specimen consisted of PBMCs, obtained at disease progression, from a patient treated with ibrutinib. CDR3 nucleotide sequence: TGTGCCATCAGTGACTACGGACAGGGGACAGGGCGCACAGATACGCAGTATTTT. Translated: CAISDYGQGTGRTDTQYF.